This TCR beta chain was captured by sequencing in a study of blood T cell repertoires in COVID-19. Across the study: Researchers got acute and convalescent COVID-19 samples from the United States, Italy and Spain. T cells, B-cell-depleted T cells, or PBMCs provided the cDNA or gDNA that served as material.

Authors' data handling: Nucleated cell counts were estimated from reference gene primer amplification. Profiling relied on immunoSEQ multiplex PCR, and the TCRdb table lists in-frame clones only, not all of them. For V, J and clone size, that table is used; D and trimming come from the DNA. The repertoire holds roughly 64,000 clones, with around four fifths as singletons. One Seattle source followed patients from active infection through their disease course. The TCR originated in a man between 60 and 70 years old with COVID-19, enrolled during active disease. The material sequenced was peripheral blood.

DNA for the CDR3: TGTGCCAGCAGCCAAGTCGGACAGCTATATGGCTACACCTTC. Protein product: CASSQVGQLYGYTF. The chain is built from TRBV3-1 (or the pseudogene TRBV3-2) and TRBJ1-2; D perhaps matches TRBD1 (6 bases). The CDR3 is made up of 14 amino acids. CDR1 is LGHDT, CDR2 YNNKEL, per germline (reference sequence). V gave up 1 base and J gave up 5 bases, with 11 bases separating them.